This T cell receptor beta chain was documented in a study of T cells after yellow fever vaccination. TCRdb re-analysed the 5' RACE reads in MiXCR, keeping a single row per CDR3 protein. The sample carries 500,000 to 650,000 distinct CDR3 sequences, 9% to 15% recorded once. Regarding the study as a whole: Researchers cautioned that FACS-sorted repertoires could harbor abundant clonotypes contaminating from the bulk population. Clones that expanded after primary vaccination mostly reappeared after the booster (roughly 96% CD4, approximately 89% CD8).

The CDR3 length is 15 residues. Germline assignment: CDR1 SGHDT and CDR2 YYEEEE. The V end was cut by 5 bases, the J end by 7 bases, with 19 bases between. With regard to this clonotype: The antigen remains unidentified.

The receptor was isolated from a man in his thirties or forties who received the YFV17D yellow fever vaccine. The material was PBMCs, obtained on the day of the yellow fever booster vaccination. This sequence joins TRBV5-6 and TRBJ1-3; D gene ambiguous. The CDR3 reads CASRLWDAWWNTIYF. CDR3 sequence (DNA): TGTGCCAGCAGACTGTGGGATGCTTGGTGGAACACCATATATTTT.